This is a list of T cell receptor beta chains from one sample in a study of post-analysis software for immune sequencing data. TCRdb reanalysed the PCR reads using MiXCR and keeps one entry per CDR3 protein. In the table there are about 430,000 distinct CDR3 sequences, 30% to 45% of which are singletons. Sequencing input: blood. The receptors stem from a girl under 10 years old with multiple sclerosis. The conserved cysteine and the conserved F or W are not part of the CDR3 here.

TRBV12-3/TRBV12-4,TRBJ2-5,ASSYDWAQETQY
TRBV4-3,TRBJ2-1,ASSQDNVRNEQF
TRBV7-2,TRBJ2-7,ASSLGGGTDEQY
TRBV4-1,TRBJ2-1,ASSQVTKSMDEQF
TRBV5-6,TRBJ2-1,ASSLLRGVSYNEQF
TRBV7-3,TRBJ2-1,ASSSRPHNEQF
TRBV20-1,TRBJ1-5,SARDGDQPQH
TRBV5-1,TRBJ2-1,ASSARLVGEQF
TRBV20-1,TRBJ2-2,SATKGAGNTGELF
TRBV6-6,TRBJ1-5,ASSLTDTSNQPQH
TRBV24-1,TRBJ2-2,ATSGQDPGLFNTGELF
TRBV7-9,TRBJ2-3,ASSLLLVADTQY
TRBV6-2/TRBV6-3,TRBJ2-7,ASRRGQGAYEQY
TRBV28,TRBJ2-1,ASSSPDRAGNEQF
TRBV7-2,TRBJ1-6,ASSLGAGGVSSPLH
TRBV20-1,TRBJ2-1,SARVGQGYGEQF
TRBV6-6,TRBJ2-3,ASSGQSTDTQY
TRBV12-3/TRBV12-4,TRBJ2-1,ASSIGKTSGIFFSPIYNEQF
TRBV4-1,TRBJ2-5,ASSSVNEQY
TRBV4-2,TRBJ1-2,ASSDLQGAGDGYT
TRBV14,TRBJ1-3,ASSQGIRFAGNTIY
TRBV7-2,TRBJ2-2,ASSLSGLSTGELF
TRBV7-9,TRBJ2-3,ASSLAVTSGSTDTQY
TRBV6-1,TRBJ2-3,ASSPPKLLAGDTDTQY
TRBV28,TRBJ1-5,ASSRVGIRAQH
TRBV14,TRBJ1-1,ASSQDLTGREAF
TRBV7-3,TRBJ2-3,ASSLAGGNTDTQY
TRBV5-1,TRBJ2-3,ASSLVVAGAEENTQY